The T cell receptor beta chain described here comes from a study of Tregs in tolerant kidney transplant recipients. As for the study in general: The nonmyeloablative bone marrow transplants came from related graft donors, with transient mixed chimerism. Study-wide results and caveats: In tolerant patients, donor-specific Tregs outgrew total Tregs, suggesting antigen-driven expansion.

Sequencing was performed with immunoSEQ multiplex PCR; in TCRdb, only in-frame clones are kept and a portion is missing. The sample yields over 60,000 clones, 98% seen once. In the case of this clone: Its specificity is unknown.

Unstimulated regulatory T cells (CD4+CD25+CD127-), CD4+CD25- non-regulatory cells, CD4 and CD8 cells were FACS-sorted from thawed PBMCs. The sequenced sample was CD4+ T cells from blood, obtained before the transplant. The clonotype originates from a human donor who received a combined kidney and bone marrow transplant.

The CDR3 DNA reads as TGCGCCAGCGTCTCGGACAGGGTCTACAATGAGCAGTTCTTC. This translates into CASVSDRVYNEQFF. This chain uses TRBV5-1 with TRBJ2-1; TRBD1 matches at 8 bases. V shed 7 bases, J shed 3 bases, and the junction held 6 bases outside the gene matches. The CDR3 runs 14 residues. Germline CDR1 is SGHRS and CDR2 is YFSETQ.